This note documents a single TCR beta chain sequence. It lacks a known antigen. It has no much larger one-base neighbor in the sample; base qualities were not kept. The same CDR3 is also encoded by other DNA sequences in this sample. These data originate in a study of blood T cell repertoires in COVID-19 (dated by TCRdb to 2019 to 2021). Background for the entire study: Collaborator samples came from the United States, Italy and Spain and covered acute and convalescent phases of COVID-19. The material from the prospective study consisted of cDNA or gDNA derived from T cells, B-cell-depleted T cells, or PBMCs. The dataset comprised deeply sampled blood TCRbeta repertoires from subjects exposed to, actively infected with, or recovered from COVID-19. The repertoires were made available in a free public database intended to serve as a resource for research on the immune response to SARS-CoV-2. The samples were drawn from the first 160 participants of the ongoing ImmuneRACE study and from 1,254 subjects provided by 6 global collaborators. A de-identified subject ID, COVID-19 status, age in years and sex were almost always included in the sample metadata. Where available, HLA class I and class II types were taken from metadata supplied by the sample provider and were not determined by assay-based typing. Here is what the overall study found, with its caveats: The quantity of clinical and demographic metadata differed by source and by participant and was supplied without curation.

From the cysteine through the phenylalanine, the CDR3 covers 13 amino acids. The retained sequence is limited to the CDR3, 39 bases, with the frame set at the first base. V is cut by 4 bases and J by 2 bases, and the space between the germline ends is 8 bases. Based on the germline V gene, the CDR1 and CDR2 sequences are SGHNT and YENEEA. Collaborating institutions collected whole blood in K2EDTA tubes following their own protocols. For TCRbeta analysis, collaborators shipped samples as frozen whole blood, isolated PBMCs, or DNA extracted from either of those sample types. The immunoSEQ Assay, a bias-controlled multiplex PCR, was used to amplify TCRbeta CDR3 regions from genomic DNA. The published analysis was carried out like this. The number of nucleated cells in each sample was estimated from the amplification of reference gene primers within the assay. To quantify the absolute abundance of each unique TCRbeta CDR3 rearrangement, sequence reads were collapsed and filtered. For each sample, productive Simpson clonality was calculated as the square root of Simpson's diversity index across productive rearrangements. TCRdb's version of the immuneACCESS table is confined to in-frame rearrangements and falls short of the full clone set. An unresolved V gene accounts for under half of the shortfall where checked; the remainder is of unknown origin. That table furnishes V, J and clone size, whereas the DNA furnished D and trimming. In all, the sample holds some 150,000 clones, and roughly 82% of those were seen once. Roughly 9.8% of the sample lies in the top ten.

The clonotype was recovered from a woman aged 45-59 years with acute or convalescent COVID-19. The chain is encoded by TRBV11-3 joined to TRBJ1-1; the D gene lacks a confident call. Sequencing was done on a sample of peripheral blood. The DNA sequence is given as TGTGCCAGCAGCTCCGGTCTAAACACTGAAGCTTTCTTT. Its amino acids are CASSSGLNTEAFF.